This TCR beta chain was obtained from a study of cytomegalovirus exposure and HLA in healthy donors. Study results and limitations: Listed as cytomegalovirus-associated were 164 TCR beta chains. An analysis that was carried out later associated some 17,000 TCR beta sequences with HLA alleles at 0.05 false discovery rate. In a later analysis, common viral pathogens appeared linked to several of the most significant clusters. Later genetic work tied a missense DCLRE1C variant to beta-chain V and J trimming.

In regard to this clone: Its antigen is as yet unknown.

Germline assignment: CDR1 MNHEY and CDR2 SMNVEV (reference sequence). Deletions cut 4 bases from V and 0 bases from J, with 9 bases between. The CDR3 has 14 residues. The PCR was carried out with 60 Vbeta primers and 13 Jbeta primers. The protocol was immunoSEQ multiplex PCR, while the TCRdb copy is restricted to in-frame clones and leaves out a portion. The sample consists of 200,000 to 250,000 clones, approximately 78% of them appearing once. The sequenced material came from PBMCs. This TCR derives from a woman aged 35 to 49 in good health and CMV-seronegative. The V and J genes are TRBV27 and TRBJ1-1, with D maybe TRBD1 (5 bases). CDR3: CASSSPGLNTEAFF. In DNA form, the CDR3 reads TGTGCCAGCAGTTCTCCAGGGTTGAACACTGAAGCTTTCTTT.